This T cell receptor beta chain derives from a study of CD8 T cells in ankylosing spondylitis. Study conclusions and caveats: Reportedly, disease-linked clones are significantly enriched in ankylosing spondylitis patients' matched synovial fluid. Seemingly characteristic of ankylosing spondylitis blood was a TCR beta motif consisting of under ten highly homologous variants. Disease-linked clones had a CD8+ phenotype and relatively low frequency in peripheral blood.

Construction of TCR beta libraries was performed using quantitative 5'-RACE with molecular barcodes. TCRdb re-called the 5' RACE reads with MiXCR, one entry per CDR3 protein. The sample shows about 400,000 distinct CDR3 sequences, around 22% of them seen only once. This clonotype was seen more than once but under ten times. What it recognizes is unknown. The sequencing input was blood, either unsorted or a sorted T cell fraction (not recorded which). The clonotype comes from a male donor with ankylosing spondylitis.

CDR3 nucleotide sequence: TGCAGTGCTAACGTAGCGGGGCGGCCAGATACGCAGTATTTT. It specifies CSANVAGRPDTQYF. The rearrangement joins TRBV20-1 to TRBJ2-3; the match to TRBD2 covers 8 bases. CDR3 length: 14 residues. The V gene end was trimmed by 4 bases and the J gene end by 4 bases; junction bases not matched to a gene: 7. Germline CDR1 reads DFQATT; CDR2 reads SNEGSKA (reference sequence).